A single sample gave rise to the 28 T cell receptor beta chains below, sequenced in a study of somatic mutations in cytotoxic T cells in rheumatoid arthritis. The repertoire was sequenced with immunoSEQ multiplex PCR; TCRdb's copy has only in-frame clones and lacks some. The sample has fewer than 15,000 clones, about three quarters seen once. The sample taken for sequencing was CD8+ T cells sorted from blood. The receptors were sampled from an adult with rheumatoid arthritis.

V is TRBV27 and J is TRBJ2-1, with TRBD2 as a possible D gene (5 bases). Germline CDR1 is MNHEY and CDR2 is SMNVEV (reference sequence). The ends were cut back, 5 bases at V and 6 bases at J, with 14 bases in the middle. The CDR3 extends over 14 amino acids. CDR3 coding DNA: TGTGCCAGCAGTCCTAGCAAGGGTGGCAATGAGCAGTTCTTC. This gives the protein CASSPSKGGNEQFF.

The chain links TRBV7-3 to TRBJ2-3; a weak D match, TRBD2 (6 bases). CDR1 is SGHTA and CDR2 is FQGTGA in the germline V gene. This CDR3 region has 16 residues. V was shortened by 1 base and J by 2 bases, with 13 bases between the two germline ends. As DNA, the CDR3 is TGTGCCAGCAGCTTAAGCGGCGGGGTGTTCACAGATACGCAGTATTTT. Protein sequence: CASSLSGGVFTDTQYF.

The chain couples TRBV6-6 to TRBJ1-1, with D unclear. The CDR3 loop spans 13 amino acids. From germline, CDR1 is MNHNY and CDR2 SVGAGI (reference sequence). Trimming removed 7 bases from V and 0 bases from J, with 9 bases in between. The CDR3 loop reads CASTAGMNTEAFF. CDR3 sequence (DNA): TGTGCCAGCACCGCCGGGATGAACACTGAAGCTTTCTTT.

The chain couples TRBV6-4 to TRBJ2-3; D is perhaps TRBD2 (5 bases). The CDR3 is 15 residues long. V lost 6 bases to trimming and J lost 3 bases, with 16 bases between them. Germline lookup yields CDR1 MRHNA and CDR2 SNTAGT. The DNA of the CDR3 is TGTGCCAGCAGGCCTACTAGGTATGATACAGATACGCAGTATTTT. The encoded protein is CASRPTRYDTDTQYF.

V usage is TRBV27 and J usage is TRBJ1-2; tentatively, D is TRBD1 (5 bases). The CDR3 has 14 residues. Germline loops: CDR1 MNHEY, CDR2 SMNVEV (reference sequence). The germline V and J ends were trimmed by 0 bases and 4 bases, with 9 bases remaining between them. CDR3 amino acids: CASSLSTGGYGYTF. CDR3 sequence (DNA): TGTGCCAGCAGTTTATCAACCGGGGGCTATGGCTACACCTTC.

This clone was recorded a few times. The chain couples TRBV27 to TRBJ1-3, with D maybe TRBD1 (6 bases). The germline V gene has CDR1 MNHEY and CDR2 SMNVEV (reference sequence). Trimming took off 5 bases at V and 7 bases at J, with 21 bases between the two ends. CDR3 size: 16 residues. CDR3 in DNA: TGTGCCAGCAGTCCCCAGGTAGGGGGTGAGGCCAACACCATATATTTT. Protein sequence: CASSPQVGGEANTIYF.

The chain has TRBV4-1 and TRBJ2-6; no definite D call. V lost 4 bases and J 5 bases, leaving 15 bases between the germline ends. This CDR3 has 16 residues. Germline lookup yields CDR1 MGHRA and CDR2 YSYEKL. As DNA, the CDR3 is TGCGCCAGCAGCCTAGGTCCCTCTCTGAGGGCCAACGTCCTGACTTTC. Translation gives CASSLGPSLRANVLTF.

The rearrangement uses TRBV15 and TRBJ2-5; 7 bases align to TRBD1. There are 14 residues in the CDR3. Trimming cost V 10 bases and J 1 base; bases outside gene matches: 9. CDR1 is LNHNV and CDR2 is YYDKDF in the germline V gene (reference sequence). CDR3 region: CASTQRQGQETQYF. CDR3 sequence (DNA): TGTGCCAGCACGCAAAGACAGGGCCAAGAGACCCAGTACTTC.

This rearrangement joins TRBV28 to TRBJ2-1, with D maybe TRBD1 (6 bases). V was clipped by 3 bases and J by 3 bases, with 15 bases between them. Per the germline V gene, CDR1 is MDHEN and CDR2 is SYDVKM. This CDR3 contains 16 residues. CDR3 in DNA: TGTGCCAGCAGTTTTGCTGGGGGCGCGGGCTACAATGAGCAGTTCTTC. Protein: CASSFAGGAGYNEQFF.

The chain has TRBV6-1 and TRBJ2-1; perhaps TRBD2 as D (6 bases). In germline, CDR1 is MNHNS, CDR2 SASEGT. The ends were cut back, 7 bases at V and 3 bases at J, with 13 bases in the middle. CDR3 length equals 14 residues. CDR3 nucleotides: TGTGCCAGCATACCCCGGGGGAGCTACAATGAGCAGTTCTTC. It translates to CASIPRGSYNEQFF.

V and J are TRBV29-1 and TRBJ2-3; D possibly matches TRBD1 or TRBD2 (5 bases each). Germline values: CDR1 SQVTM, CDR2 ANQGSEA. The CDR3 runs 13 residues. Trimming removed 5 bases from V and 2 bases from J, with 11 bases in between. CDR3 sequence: CSVWGKDTDTQYF. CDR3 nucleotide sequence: TGCAGCGTTTGGGGGAAAGACACAGATACGCAGTATTTT.

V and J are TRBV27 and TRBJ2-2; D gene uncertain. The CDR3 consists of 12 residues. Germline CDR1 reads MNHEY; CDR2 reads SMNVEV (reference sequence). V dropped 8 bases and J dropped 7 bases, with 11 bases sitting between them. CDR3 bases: TGTGCCAGCTCCTCTTTGAACGGGGAGCTGTTTTTT. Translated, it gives CASSSLNGELFF.

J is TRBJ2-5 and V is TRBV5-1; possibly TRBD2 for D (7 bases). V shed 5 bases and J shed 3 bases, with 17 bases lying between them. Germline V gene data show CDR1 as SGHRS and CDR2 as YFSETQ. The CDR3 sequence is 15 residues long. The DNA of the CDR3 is TGCGCCAGCAGTTTTACCGGGGGGCAAAAAGAGACCCAGTACTTC. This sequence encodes CASSFTGGQKETQYF.

The CDR3 sequence is CASKWYSSYEQYF. CDR3 nucleotides: TGTGCCAGCAAGTGGTACAGCTCCTACGAGCAGTACTTC. This rearrangement joins TRBV2 to TRBJ2-7; D is uncertain. Germline lookup yields CDR1 SNHLY and CDR2 FYNNEI. Trimming took off 7 bases at V and 0 bases at J, with 10 bases between the two ends. The CDR3 consists of 13 residues. The whole variable domain, remainder taken from reference TRBV2 and TRBJ2-7, is EPEVTQTPSHQVTQMGQEVILRCVPISNHLYFYWYRQILGQKVEFLVSFYNNEISEKSEIFDDQFSVERPDGSNFTLKIRSTKLEDSAMYFCASKWYSSYEQYFGPGTRLTVT.

The CDR3 sequence is CASSLAFGQETQYF. The CDR3 bases are TGCGCCAGCAGCTTGGCTTTTGGCCAAGAGACCCAGTACTTC. The V gene is TRBV5-1, the J gene TRBJ2-5; D is uncertain. Germline V gives CDR1 SGHRS, CDR2 YFSETQ. Trimming pared 0 bases from V and 1 base from J, leaving 7 bases between. The CDR3 has 14 amino acids.

CDR3 amino acids: CASSLAWPATLLPGELFF. Written as DNA, the CDR3 is TGTGCCAGCAGCTTAGCCTGGCCCGCAACTTTACTCCCCGGGGAGCTGTTTTTT. The chain has TRBV7-9 and TRBJ2-2; D remains unclear. The CDR3 loop spans 18 amino acids. In germline, CDR1 is SEHNR, CDR2 FQNEAQ (reference sequence). Trimming took off 0 bases at V and 6 bases at J, with 20 bases between the two ends.

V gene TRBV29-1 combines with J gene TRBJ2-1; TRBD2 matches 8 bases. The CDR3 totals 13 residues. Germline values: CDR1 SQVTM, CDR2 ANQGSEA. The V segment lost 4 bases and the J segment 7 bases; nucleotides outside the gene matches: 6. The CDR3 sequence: CSVVGGTSNEQFF. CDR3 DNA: TGCAGCGTTGTCGGTGGGACTAGTAATGAGCAGTTCTTC.

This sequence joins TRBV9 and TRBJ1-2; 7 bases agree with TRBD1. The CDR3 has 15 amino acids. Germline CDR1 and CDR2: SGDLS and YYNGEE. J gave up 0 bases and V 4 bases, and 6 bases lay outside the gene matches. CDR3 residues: CASSPRQGPNYGYTF. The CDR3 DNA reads TGTGCCAGCAGCCCCCGACAGGGACCTAACTATGGCTACACCTTC.

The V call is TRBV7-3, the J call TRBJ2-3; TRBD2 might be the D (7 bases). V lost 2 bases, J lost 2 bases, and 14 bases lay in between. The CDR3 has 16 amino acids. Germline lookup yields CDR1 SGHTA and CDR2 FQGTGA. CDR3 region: CASSLGAGASTDTQYF. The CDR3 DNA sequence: TGTGCCAGCAGCTTAGGGGCGGGGGCCTCCACAGATACGCAGTATTTT.

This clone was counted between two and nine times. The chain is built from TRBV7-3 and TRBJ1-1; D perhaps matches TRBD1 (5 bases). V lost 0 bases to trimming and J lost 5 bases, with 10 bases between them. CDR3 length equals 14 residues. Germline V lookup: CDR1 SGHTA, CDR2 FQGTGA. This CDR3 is CASSLTGTRTEAFF. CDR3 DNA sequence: TGTGCCAGCAGCTTAACAGGGACCCGGACTGAAGCTTTCTTT.

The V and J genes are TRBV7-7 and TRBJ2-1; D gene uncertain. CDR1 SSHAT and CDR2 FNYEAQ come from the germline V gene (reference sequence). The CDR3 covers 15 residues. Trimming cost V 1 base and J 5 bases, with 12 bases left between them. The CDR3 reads CASSLGDTHNNEQFF. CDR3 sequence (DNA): TGTGCCAGCAGCTTAGGAGACACACACAACAATGAGCAGTTCTTC.

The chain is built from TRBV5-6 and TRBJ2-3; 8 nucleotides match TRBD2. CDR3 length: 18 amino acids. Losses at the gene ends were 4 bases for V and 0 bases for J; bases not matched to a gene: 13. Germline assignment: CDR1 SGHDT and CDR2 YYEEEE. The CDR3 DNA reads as TGTGCCAGCAGCGCTGTCGGACTAGCACCCTATAGCACAGATACGCAGTATTTT. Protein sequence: CASSAVGLAPYSTDTQYF.

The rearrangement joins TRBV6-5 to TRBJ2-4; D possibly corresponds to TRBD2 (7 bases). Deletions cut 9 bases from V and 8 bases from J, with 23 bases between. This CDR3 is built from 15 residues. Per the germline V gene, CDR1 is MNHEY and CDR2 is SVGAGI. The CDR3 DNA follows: TGTGCCAGTACTAATGGGGGGGCAAGGGGAGACATTCAGTACTTC. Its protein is CASTNGGARGDIQYF.

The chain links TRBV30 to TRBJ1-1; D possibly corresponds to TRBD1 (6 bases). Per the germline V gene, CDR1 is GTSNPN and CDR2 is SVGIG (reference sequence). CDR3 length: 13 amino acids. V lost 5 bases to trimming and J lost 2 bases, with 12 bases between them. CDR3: CAWARGGNTEAFF. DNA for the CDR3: TGTGCCTGGGCGAGGGGGGGAAACACTGAAGCTTTCTTT.

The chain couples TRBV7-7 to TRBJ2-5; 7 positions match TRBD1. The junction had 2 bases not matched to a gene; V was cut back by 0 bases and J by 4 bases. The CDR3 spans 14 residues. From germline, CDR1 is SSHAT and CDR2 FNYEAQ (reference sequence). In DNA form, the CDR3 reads TGTGCCAGCAGCTTAGCTCAGGGGGTAGAGACCCAGTACTTC. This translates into CASSLAQGVETQYF.

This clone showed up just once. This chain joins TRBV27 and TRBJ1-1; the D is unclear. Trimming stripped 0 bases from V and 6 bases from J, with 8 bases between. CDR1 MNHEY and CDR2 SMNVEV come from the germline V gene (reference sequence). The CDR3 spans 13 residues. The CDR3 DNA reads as TGTGCCAGCAGTTTATCGTGGCAGTCTGAAGCTTTCTTT. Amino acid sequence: CASSLSWQSEAFF.

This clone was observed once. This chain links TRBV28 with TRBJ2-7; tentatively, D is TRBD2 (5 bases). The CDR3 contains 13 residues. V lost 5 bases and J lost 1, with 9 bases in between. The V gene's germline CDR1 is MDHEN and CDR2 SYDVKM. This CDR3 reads CASSLASSYEQYF. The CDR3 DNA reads TGTGCCAGCAGTCTAGCTAGTTCCTACGAGCAGTACTTC.

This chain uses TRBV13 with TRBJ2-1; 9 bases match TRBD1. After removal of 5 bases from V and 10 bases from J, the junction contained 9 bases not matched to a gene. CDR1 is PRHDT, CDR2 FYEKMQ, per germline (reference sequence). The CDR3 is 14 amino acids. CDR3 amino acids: CASSLKGTGREQFF. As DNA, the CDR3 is TGTGCCAGCAGCCTCAAAGGGACAGGGAGGGAGCAGTTCTTC.